This TCR beta chain was observed in a study of CD8 T cells in ankylosing spondylitis. Study results and limitations: Ankylosing spondylitis blood appeared to carry a characteristic TCR beta motif of roughly 8 highly homologous variants. Enrichment of disease-linked clones was reportedly significant in matched ankylosing spondylitis synovial fluid.

This clonotype was picked up a small number of times. Its antigen is not identified. Using quantitative 5'-RACE with molecular barcodes, the authors made TCR beta libraries. TCRdb re-called the 5' RACE reads with MiXCR, one entry per CDR3 protein. The sample has about 700,000 distinct CDR3 sequences, around a fifth seen once. Trimming cost V 2 bases and J 4 bases, with 14 bases left between them. Germline V gene data show CDR1 as DFQATT and CDR2 as SNEGSKA (reference sequence). This CDR3 is built from 14 residues. The V and J genes are TRBV20-1 and TRBJ1-2; a weak D match, TRBD1 (6 bases). The TCR was taken from a male donor with ankylosing spondylitis. The sequenced sample consisted of blood, either unsorted or a sorted T cell fraction (not recorded which). This CDR3 is CSARRGGLSYGYTF. In DNA form, the CDR3 reads TGCAGTGCTAGACGGGGGGGGCTAAGCTATGGCTACACCTTC.